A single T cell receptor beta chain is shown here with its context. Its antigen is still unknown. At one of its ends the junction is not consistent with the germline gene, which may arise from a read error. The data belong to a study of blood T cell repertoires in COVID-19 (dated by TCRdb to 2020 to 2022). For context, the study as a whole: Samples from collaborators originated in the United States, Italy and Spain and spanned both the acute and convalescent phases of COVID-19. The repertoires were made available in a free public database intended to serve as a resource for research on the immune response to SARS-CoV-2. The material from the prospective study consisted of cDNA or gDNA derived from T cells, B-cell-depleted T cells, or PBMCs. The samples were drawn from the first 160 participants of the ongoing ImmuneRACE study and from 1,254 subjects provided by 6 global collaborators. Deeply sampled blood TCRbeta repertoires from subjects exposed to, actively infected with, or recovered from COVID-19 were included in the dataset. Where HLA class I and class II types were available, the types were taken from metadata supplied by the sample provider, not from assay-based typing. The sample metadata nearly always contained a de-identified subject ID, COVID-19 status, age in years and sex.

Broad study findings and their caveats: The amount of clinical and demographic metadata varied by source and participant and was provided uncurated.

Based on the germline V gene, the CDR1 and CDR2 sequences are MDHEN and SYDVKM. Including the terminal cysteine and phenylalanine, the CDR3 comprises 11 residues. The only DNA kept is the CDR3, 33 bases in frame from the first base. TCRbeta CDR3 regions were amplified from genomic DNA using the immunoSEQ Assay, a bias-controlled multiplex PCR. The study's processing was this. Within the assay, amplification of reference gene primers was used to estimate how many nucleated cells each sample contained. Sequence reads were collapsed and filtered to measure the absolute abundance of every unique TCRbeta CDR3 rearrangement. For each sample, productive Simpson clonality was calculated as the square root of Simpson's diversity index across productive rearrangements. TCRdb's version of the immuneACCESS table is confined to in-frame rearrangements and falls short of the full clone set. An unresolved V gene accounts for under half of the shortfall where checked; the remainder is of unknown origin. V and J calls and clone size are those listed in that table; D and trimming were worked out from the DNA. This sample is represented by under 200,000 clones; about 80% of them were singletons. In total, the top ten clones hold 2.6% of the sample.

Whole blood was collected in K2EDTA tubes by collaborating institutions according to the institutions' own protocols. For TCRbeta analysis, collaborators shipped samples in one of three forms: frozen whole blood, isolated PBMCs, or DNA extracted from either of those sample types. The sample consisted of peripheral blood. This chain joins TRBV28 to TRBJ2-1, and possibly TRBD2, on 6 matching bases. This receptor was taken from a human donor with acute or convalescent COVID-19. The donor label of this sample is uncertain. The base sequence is TGTGCCGGCAGTACTAGCACTGAGCAGTTCTTC. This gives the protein CAGSTSTEQFF.